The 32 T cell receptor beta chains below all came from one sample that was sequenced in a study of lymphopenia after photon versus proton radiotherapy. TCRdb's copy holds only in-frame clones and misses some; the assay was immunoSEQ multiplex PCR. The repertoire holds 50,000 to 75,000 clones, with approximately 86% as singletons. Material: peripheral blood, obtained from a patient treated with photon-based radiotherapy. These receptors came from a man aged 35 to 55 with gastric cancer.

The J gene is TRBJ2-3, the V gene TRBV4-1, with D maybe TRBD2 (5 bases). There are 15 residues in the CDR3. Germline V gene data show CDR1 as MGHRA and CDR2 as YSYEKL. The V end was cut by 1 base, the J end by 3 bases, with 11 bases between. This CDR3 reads CASSQGRDRTDTQYF. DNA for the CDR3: TGCGCCAGCAGCCAAGGCCGGGATCGGACAGATACGCAGTATTTT.

The CDR3 spells CASSQPTGGNEKLFF. DNA of the CDR3: TGCGCCAGCAGCCAACCGACAGGGGGCAACGAAAAACTGTTTTTT. The chain has TRBV4-1 and TRBJ1-4; 10 positions agree with TRBD1. The CDR3 is made up of 15 amino acids. In germline, CDR1 is MGHRA, CDR2 YSYEKL. Losses at the gene ends were 2 bases for V and 8 bases for J; bases not matched to a gene: 5.

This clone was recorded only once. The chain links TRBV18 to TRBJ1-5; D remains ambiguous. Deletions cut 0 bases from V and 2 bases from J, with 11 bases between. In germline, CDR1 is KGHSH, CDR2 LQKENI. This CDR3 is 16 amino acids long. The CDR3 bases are TGTGCCAGCTCACCACCTAGTCTGGGAGGCAATCAGCCCCAGCATTTT. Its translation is CASSPPSLGGNQPQHF.

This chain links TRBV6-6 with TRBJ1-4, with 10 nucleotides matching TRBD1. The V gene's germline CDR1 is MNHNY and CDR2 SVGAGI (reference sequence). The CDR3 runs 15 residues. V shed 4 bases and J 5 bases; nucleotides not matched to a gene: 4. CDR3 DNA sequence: TGTGCCAGCAGTTCCCGGGACAGGGGCAATGAAAAACTGTTTTTT. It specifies CASSSRDRGNEKLFF.

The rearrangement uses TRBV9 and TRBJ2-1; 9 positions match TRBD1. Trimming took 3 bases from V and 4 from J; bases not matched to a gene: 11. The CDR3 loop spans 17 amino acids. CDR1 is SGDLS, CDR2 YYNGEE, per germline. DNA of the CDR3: TGTGCCAGCAGCGAGCCCCCGGGACAGGGAAGGTACAATGAGCAGTTCTTC. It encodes CASSEPPGQGRYNEQFF. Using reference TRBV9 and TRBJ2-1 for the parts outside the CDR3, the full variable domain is DSGVTQTPKHLITATGQRVTLRCSPRSGDLSVYWYQQSLDQGLQFLIQYYNGEERAKGNILERFSAQQFPDLHSELNLSSLELGDSALYFCASSEPPGQGRYNEQFFGPGTRLTVL.

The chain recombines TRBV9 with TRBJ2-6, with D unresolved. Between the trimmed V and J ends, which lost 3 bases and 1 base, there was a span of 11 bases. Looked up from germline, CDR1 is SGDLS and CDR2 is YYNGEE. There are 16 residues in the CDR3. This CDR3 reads CASSGVRYSGANVLTF. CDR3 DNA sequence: TGTGCCAGCAGCGGGGTCAGATATTCTGGGGCCAACGTCCTGACTTTC.

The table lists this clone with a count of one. CDR3 nucleotides: TGTGCCAGCAGCGGGACCGGGAATTCACCCCTCCACTTT. Translating it yields CASSGTGNSPLHF. The chain is built from TRBV28 and TRBJ1-6, with TRBD1 as a possible D gene (5 bases). Germline CDR1 and CDR2: MDHEN and SYDVKM. The CDR3 is made up of 13 amino acids. V was shortened by 6 bases and J by 7 bases, with 10 bases between the two germline ends.

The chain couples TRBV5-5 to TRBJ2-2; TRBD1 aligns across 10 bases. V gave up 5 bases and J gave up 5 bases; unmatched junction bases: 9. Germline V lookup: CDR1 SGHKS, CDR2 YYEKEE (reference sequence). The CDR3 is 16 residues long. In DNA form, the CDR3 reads TGTGCCAGCAGATTGAGACAGGGGGCTTTAACCGGGGAGCTGTTTTTT. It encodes CASRLRQGALTGELFF. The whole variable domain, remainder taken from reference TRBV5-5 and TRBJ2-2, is DAGVTQSPTHLIKTRGQQVTLRCSPISGHKSVSWYQQVLGQGPQFIFQYYEKEERGRGNFPDRFSARQFPNYSSELNVNALLLGDSALYLCASRLRQGALTGELFFGEGSRLTVL.

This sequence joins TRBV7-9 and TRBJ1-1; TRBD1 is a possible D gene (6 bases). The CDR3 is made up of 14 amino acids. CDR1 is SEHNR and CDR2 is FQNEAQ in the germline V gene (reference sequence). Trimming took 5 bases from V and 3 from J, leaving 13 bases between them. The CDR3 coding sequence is TGTGCCAGCAGCGCACAGGGCGGTTACACTGAAGCTTTCTTT. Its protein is CASSAQGGYTEAFF. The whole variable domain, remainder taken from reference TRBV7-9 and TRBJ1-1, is DTGVSQNPRHKITKRGQNVTFRCDPISEHNRLYWYRQTLGQGPEFLTYFQNEAQLEKSRLLSDRFSAERPKGSFSTLEIQRTEQGDSAMYLCASSAQGGYTEAFFGQGTRLTVV.

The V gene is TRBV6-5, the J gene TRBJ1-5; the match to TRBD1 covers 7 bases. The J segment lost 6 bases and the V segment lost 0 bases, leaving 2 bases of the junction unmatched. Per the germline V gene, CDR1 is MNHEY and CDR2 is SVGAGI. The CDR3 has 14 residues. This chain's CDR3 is CASSYSDRAQPQHF. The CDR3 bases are TGTGCCAGCAGTTACTCAGACAGGGCTCAGCCCCAGCATTTT.

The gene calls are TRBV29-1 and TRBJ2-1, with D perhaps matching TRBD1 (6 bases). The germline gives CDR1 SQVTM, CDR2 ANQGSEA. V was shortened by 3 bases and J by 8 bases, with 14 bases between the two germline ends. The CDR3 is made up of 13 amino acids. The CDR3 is CSVDTGFVDEQFF. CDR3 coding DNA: TGCAGCGTTGACACAGGGTTCGTGGATGAGCAGTTCTTC.

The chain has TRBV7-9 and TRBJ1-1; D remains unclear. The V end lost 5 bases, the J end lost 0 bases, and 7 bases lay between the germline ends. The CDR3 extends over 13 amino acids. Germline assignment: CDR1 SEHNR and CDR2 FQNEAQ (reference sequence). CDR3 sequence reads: CASSPRVNTEAFF. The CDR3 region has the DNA TGTGCCAGCAGCCCGCGGGTGAACACTGAAGCTTTCTTT. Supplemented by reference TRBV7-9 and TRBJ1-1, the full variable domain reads DTGVSQNPRHKITKRGQNVTFRCDPISEHNRLYWYRQTLGQGPEFLTYFQNEAQLEKSRLLSDRFSAERPKGSFSTLEIQRTEQGDSAMYLCASSPRVNTEAFFGQGTRLTVV.

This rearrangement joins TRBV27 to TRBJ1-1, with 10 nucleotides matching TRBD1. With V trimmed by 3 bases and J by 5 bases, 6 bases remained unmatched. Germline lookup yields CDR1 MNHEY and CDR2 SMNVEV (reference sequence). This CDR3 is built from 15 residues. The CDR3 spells CASSLGTGVGTEAFF. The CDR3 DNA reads TGTGCCAGCAGTTTGGGGACAGGGGTAGGGACTGAAGCTTTCTTT.

The CDR3: CASSLRAGELFF. DNA for the CDR3: TGTGCCAGCAGTCTACGCGCCGGGGAGCTGTTTTTT. The chain is built from TRBV2 and TRBJ2-2, with D unresolved. The CDR3 consists of 12 residues. V was trimmed by 5 bases and J by 6 bases, leaving 7 bases between them. Germline V gene data show CDR1 as SNHLY and CDR2 as FYNNEI.

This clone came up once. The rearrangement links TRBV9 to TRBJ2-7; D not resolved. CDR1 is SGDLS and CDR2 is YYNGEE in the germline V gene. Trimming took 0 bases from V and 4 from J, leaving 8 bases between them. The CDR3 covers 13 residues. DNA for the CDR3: TGTGCCAGCAGCGTAGCTCCAATTTACGAGCAGTACTTC. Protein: CASSVAPIYEQYF.

The CDR3 is CASSPRQGKNEKLFF. CDR3 bases: TGTGCCAGCTCACCTCGACAGGGAAAGAACGAAAAACTGTTTTTT. This rearrangement joins TRBV18 to TRBJ1-4, with 7 bases fitting TRBD1. The CDR3 has 15 amino acids. Germline V gene lookup returns CDR1 KGHSH and CDR2 LQKENI. Unmatched junction bases numbered 9, after V lost 3 bases and J lost 8 bases.

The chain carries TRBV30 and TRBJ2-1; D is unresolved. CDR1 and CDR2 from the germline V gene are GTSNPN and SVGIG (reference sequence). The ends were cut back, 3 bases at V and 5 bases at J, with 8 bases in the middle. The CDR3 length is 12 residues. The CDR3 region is CAWSQQHNEQFF. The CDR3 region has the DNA TGTGCCTGGAGCCAACAACACAATGAGCAGTTCTTC.

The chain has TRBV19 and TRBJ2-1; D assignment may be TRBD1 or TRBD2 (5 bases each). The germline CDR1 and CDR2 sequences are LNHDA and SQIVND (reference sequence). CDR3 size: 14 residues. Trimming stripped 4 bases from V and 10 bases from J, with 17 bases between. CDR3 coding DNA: TGTGCCAGTAGTACCCGGGACGATGCTTCGGAGCAGTTCTTC. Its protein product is CASSTRDDASEQFF.

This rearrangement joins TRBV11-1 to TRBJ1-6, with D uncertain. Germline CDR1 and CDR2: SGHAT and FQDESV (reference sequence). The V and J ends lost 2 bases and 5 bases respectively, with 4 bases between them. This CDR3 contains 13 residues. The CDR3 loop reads CASSLMDNSPLHF. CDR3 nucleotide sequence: TGTGCCAGCAGCTTAATGGATAATTCACCCCTCCACTTT.

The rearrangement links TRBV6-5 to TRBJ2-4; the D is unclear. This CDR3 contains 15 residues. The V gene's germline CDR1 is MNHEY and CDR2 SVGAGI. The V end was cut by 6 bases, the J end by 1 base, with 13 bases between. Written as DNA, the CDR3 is TGTGCCAGCAGACGGACCCCTGAGGCCAAAAACATTCAGTACTTC. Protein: CASRRTPEAKNIQYF.

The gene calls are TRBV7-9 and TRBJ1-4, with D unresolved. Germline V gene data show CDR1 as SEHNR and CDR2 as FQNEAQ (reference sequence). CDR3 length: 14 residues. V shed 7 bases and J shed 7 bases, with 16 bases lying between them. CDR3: CASTPDPGSEKLFF. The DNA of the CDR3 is TGTGCCAGCACCCCTGACCCTGGGTCTGAAAAACTGTTTTTT.

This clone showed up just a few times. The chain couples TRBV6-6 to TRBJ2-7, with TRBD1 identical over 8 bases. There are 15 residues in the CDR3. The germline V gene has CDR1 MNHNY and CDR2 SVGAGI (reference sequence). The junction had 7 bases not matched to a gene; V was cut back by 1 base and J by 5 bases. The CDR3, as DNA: TGTGCCAGCAGTTACTTGCGGCAGGGGGCGGACGAGCAGTACTTC. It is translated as CASSYLRQGADEQYF.

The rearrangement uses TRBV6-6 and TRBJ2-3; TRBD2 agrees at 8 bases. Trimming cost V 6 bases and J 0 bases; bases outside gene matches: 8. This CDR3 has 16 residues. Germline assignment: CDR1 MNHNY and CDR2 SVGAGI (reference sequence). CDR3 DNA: TGTGCCAGCAGCTGGGCCAGCGGGGGCAGCACAGATACGCAGTATTTT. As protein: CASSWASGGSTDTQYF.

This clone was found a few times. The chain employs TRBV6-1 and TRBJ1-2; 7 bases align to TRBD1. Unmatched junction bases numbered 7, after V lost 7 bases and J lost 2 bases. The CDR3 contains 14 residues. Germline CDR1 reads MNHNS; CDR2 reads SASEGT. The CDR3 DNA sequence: TGTGCCAGCACTACAGGGGCAGAAAACTATGGCTACACCTTC. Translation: CASTTGAENYGYTF.

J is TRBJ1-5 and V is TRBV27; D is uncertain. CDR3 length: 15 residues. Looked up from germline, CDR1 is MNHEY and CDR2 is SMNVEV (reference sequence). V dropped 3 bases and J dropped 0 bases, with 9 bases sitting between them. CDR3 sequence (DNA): TGTGCCAGCAGTTTTTCGGTTTATAGCAATCAGCCCCAGCATTTT. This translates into CASSFSVYSNQPQHF.

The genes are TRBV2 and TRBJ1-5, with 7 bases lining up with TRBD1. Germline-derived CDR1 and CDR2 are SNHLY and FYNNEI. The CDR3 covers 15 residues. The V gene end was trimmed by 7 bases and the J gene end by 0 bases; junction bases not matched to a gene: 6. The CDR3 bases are TGTGCCAGCAATCGGGACAGTTATAGCAATCAGCCCCAGCATTTT. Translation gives CASNRDSYSNQPQHF.

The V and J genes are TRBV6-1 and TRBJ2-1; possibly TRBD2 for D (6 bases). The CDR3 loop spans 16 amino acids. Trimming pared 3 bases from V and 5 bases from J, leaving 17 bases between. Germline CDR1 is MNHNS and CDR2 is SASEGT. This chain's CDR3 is CASSDLTSPKDNEQFF. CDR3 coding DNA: TGTGCCAGCAGTGACCTGACTAGTCCTAAGGACAATGAGCAGTTCTTC.

The DNA for the CDR3 is TGTGCCAGCAGCCCCTCGGGTGACTATGGCTACACCTTC. This translates into CASSPSGDYGYTF. The chain carries TRBV6-4 and TRBJ1-2, with D hard to call. Per germline, CDR1 MRHNA and CDR2 SNTAGT. The CDR3 covers 13 residues. Between the trimmed V and J ends, which lost 6 bases and 3 bases, there was a span of 11 bases.

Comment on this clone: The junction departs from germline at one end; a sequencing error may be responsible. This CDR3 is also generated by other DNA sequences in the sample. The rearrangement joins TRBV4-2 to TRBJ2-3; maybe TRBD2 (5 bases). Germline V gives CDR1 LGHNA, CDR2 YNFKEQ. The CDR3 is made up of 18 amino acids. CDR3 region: CASSQDGTWELSTDTQYF. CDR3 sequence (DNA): TGTGCCAGCAGTCAAGATGGCACCTGGGAGCTCAGCACAGATACGCAGTATTTT.

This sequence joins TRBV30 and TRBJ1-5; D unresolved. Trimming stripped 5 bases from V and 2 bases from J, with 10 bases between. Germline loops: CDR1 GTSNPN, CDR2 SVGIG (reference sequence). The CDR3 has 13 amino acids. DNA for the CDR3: TGTGCCTGGGGTTACTTTGGCAATCAGCCCCAGCATTTT. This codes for CAWGYFGNQPQHF. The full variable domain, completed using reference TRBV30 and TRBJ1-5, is SQTIHQWPATLVQPVGSPLSLECTVEGTSNPNLYWYRQAAGRGLQLLFYSVGIGQISSEVPQNLSASRPQDRQFILSSKKLLLSDSGFYLCAWGYFGNQPQHFGDGTRLSIL.

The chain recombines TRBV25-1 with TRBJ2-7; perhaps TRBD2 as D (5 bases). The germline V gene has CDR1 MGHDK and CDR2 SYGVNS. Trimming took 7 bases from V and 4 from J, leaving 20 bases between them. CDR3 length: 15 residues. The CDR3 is CASTPRGGGLYEQYF. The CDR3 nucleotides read TGTGCCAGCACCCCCCGTGGTGGAGGATTGTACGAGCAGTACTTC.

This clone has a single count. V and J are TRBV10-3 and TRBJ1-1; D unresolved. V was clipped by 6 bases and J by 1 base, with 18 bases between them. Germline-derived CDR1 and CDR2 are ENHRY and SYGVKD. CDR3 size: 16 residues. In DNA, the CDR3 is TGTGCCATCAGGAAGGCGATGGGGATAGCGAACACTGAAGCTTTCTTT. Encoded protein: CAIRKAMGIANTEAFF.